Listed below are T cell receptor beta chains from one sample, sequenced in a study of control samples from healthy donors and cancer patients. Here immunoSEQ multiplex PCR was the method, and the copy in TCRdb shows in-frame clones only, minus some. The repertoire holds about 150,000 clones, with 93% as singletons. Input material: blood. The receptors derive from a man aged 45-65 years in good health. The CDR3 runs from the conserved cysteine through the conserved F or W. The D gene is left open where the match is weak. Rows may omit the clone size; those that give it use once, few, many or a size class.

v_call,d_call,j_call,clone_size,cdr3_nt,cdr3_aa
TRBV30,-,TRBJ2-2,-,TGTGCCTGGAGTGTACCTCGAATTGGCGGAGCCACCGGGGAGCTGTTTTTT,CAWSVPRIGGATGELFF
TRBV29-1,-,TRBJ1-2,-,TGCAGCGTTGAGGGGGGAACGAACTATGGCTACACCTTC,CSVEGGTNYGYTF
TRBV30,-,TRBJ1-1,-,TGTGCCTGGAGAACGGAGAACACTGAAGCTTTCTTT,CAWRTENTEAFF
TRBV5-1,-,TRBJ2-7,-,TGCGCCAGCAGCTTGGTTAGGGACACCGAGCAGTACTTC,CASSLVRDTEQYF
TRBV28,TRBD1,TRBJ1-3,-,TGTGCCAGCAGTAAATGGACAGGCTCTGGAAACACCATATATTTT,CASSKWTGSGNTIYF
TRBV19,-,TRBJ2-3,-,TGTGCCAGTAATGGCGGGCTAAACACAGATACGCAGTATTTT,CASNGGLNTDTQYF
TRBV6-1,-,TRBJ2-7,-,TGTGCCAGCAGTGAAGGGTGGTCCTACGAGCAGTACTTC,CASSEGWSYEQYF
TRBV18,TRBD2,TRBJ2-1,-,TGTGCCAGCTCTCCAGGACTAGCGGGAAGCTATGAGCAGTTCTTC,CASSPGLAGSYEQFF
TRBV28,-,TRBJ2-6,-,TGTGCCAGCAGTTTATCAGGGACTGGGGCCAACGTCCTGACTTTC,CASSLSGTGANVLTF
TRBV3-1/TRBV3-2,-,TRBJ2-1,-,TGTGCCAGCAGCCAACCTCTAGCGAAGAGGGGCAATGAGCAGTTCTTC,CASSQPLAKRGNEQFF
TRBV5-1,-,TRBJ1-1,-,TGCGCCAGCAGCTTGGATAGGCCGGCGGGCACTGAAGCTTTCTTT,CASSLDRPAGTEAFF
TRBV21-1,-,TRBJ2-5,-,TGTGCCCCGACAGGGGACAGGGGTTGGACCGGGACTAGGGGGGAGACCCAGTACTTC,CAPTGDRGWTGTRGETQYF
TRBV7-2,TRBD1,TRBJ2-5,-,TGTGCCAGCAGCTTAATAGGGCAGGGGGCAGGGGAGACCCAGTACTTC,CASSLIGQGAGETQYF
TRBV5-4,-,TRBJ1-3,-,TGTGCCAGCAGCTCCTCGGGGGCGGAACTTCGAAACACCATATATTTT,CASSSSGAELRNTIYF
TRBV19,-,TRBJ1-4,-,TGTGCCAGTAGTATAGTGGGTGCGACTAATGAAAAACTGTTTTTT,CASSIVGATNEKLFF
TRBV27,TRBD2,TRBJ2-7,few,TGTGCCAGCAGTTTAGGACTAGCGGGTGGATACGAGCAGTACTTC,CASSLGLAGGYEQYF
TRBV28,TRBD1,TRBJ1-3,-,TGTGCCAGCCAGACAGGGGGTTACGGAAACACCATATATTTT,CASQTGGYGNTIYF
TRBV4-2,-,TRBJ2-5,-,TGTGCCAGCAGCTCCACTAGGGAGACCCAGTACTTC,CASSSTRETQYF
TRBV7-9,TRBD2,TRBJ2-3,-,TGTGCCAGCAGCTTAGCCGGGACTAGCGGGACCACAGATACGCAGTATTTT,CASSLAGTSGTTDTQYF
TRBV6-5,-,TRBJ2-7,-,TGTGCCAGCAGTTACCCTACCGGGACGCCATACTTC,CASSYPTGTPYF
TRBV19,-,TRBJ2-1,-,TGTGCCAGTAGTCCCGACAGGGAGCGGGGTCTTTGGGAGCAGTTCTTC,CASSPDRERGLWEQFF
TRBV9,-,TRBJ2-3,-,TGTGCCAGCAGCGACAGGTTGGCTTCACCCGATACGCAGTATTTT,CASSDRLASPDTQYF
TRBV18,-,TRBJ2-3,-,TGTGCCAGCTCATCCAGCAGGGCAGCGGGCACAGATACGCAGTATTTT,CASSSSRAAGTDTQYF
TRBV28,-,TRBJ1-2,-,TGTGCCAGCAGTTTATGGACGCTGGCTTCTGGCTATGGCTACACCTTC,CASSLWTLASGYGYTF
TRBV19,-,TRBJ1-5,-,TGTGCCAGTAGTACCTCTTGGGGGAGCAATCAGCCCCAGCATTTT,CASSTSWGSNQPQHF
TRBV27,TRBD2,TRBJ2-7,-,TGTGCCAGCAGTTGGCGACTAGCGGGAGAAGACGAGCAGTACTTC,CASSWRLAGEDEQYF
TRBV12-3/TRBV12-4,-,TRBJ1-2,-,TGTGCCAGCGCGTCGTCTAACTATGGCTACACCTTC,CASASSNYGYTF
TRBV19,TRBD2,TRBJ2-1,-,TGTGCCAGTAGTACCGGGACTAGACAGGAGCGAGAGCAGTTCTTC,CASSTGTRQEREQFF
TRBV28,TRBD1,TRBJ1-1,-,TGTGCCAGCAGTTTACCATATGGACAGGGCGGCACTGAAGCTTTCTTT,CASSLPYGQGGTEAFF
TRBV5-1,TRBD1,TRBJ2-2,-,TGCGCCAGCCGGGACAGGGAGAGAGGGGAGCTGTTTTTT,CASRDRERGELFF